Presented here are 13 T cell receptor beta chains from one specimen sequenced in a study of Graves' ophthalmopathy and Graves' hyperthyroidism. The TCR beta CDR3 regions underwent amplification from RNA transcripts. Second-round multiplex PCR followed a first-round RT-PCR using HTBI primers. TCRdb redid the calling of the multiplex PCR reads with MiXCR, one entry per CDR3 protein. Of more than 300,000 distinct CDR3 sequences in the sample, 15% were seen once. Sequencing was performed on peripheral blood. The receptors derive from a young woman with stable Graves' hyperthyroidism.

This clonotype was counted at least ten times. J is TRBJ1-6 and V is TRBV7-9; weak D call: TRBD1 (6 bases). There are 15 residues in the CDR3. CDR1 SEHNR and CDR2 FQNEAQ come from the germline V gene (reference sequence). V dropped 6 bases and J dropped 9 bases, with 18 bases sitting between them. As DNA, the CDR3 is TGTGCCAGCAGGTTCACAGGGCCTATCGGTTCACCCCTCCACTTT. Protein sequence: CASRFTGPIGSPLHF.

This clonotype was observed many times. The chain recombines TRBV20-1 with TRBJ2-5; 10 nucleotides line up with TRBD1. Per germline, CDR1 DFQATT and CDR2 SNEGSKA (reference sequence). J was trimmed by 5 bases and V by 6 bases; bases with no gene match: 24. CDR3 length: 19 residues. The chain's CDR3 is CSASDRGVGGTSRGETQYF. The CDR3 DNA is TGCAGTGCATCGGACAGGGGGGTCGGTGGGACTTCTCGAGGGGAGACCCAGTACTTC.

The chain recombines TRBV20-1 with TRBJ1-5; D is ambiguous. V was pared by 4 bases and J by 7 bases, with 11 bases between. The germline gives CDR1 DFQATT, CDR2 SNEGSKA (reference sequence). This CDR3 comprises 12 residues. The CDR3 coding sequence is TGCAGTGCTAAATCTGGGCTCCAGCCCCAGCATTTT. Encoded protein: CSAKSGLQPQHF.

At least ten counts were recorded for this clonotype. This sequence joins TRBV7-8 and TRBJ2-5, with D perhaps matching TRBD2 (6 bases). The ends were cut back, 5 bases at V and 3 bases at J, with 13 bases in the middle. Germline CDR1 and CDR2: SGHVS and FQNEAQ. The CDR3 sequence is 14 residues long. In DNA form, the CDR3 reads TGTGCCAGCAGCCCGGGACGGGGGAAAGAGACCCAGTACTTC. Translated, it gives CASSPGRGKETQYF.

This clonotype was counted ten times or more. The genes are TRBV27 and TRBJ2-7; 10 nucleotides agree with TRBD1. Germline loops: CDR1 MNHEY, CDR2 SMNVEV (reference sequence). CDR3 length: 16 amino acids. The V segment lost 6 bases and the J segment 1 base; nucleotides outside the gene matches: 9. The CDR3 region has the DNA TGTGCCAGCAGATCTTACCGGGACAGGGGTTCCTACGAGCAGTACTTC. It is translated as CASRSYRDRGSYEQYF.

On this clonotype itself: A much larger clone differs from this one at a single base, so this may be a read error. This chain uses TRBV5-1 with TRBJ2-7; weak D call: TRBD2 (5 bases). Between the trimmed V and J ends, which lost 8 bases and 2 bases, there was a span of 17 bases. The CDR3 extends over 14 amino acids. In germline, CDR1 is SGHRS, CDR2 YFSETQ. In DNA form, the CDR3 reads TGCGCCAGAGCGACCGGGATAGGGACCTACGAGCAGTACTTC. Protein product: CARATGIGTYEQYF.

This clonotype was seen ten or more times. The gene calls are TRBV2 and TRBJ2-5, with 7 bases fitting TRBD2. Trimming took 11 bases from V and 3 from J; bases not matched to a gene: 9. CDR1 is SNHLY, CDR2 FYNNEI, per germline. The CDR3 runs to 13 residues. CDR3 amino acids: CADSGLAEETQYF. DNA of the CDR3: TGTGCCGACAGTGGGCTAGCGGAAGAGACCCAGTACTTC.

This clonotype was picked up many times. The chain links TRBV5-1 to TRBJ1-2; TRBD1 matches 7 bases. Germline assignment: CDR1 SGHRS and CDR2 YFSETQ. This CDR3 has 14 amino acids. Trimming at V came to 4 bases and at J to 3 bases, leaving 6 bases not matched to a gene. Here the CDR3 reads CASSQQGQDYGYTF. For the CDR3, the DNA is TGCGCCAGCAGCCAACAAGGACAGGACTATGGCTACACCTTC.

This chain connects TRBV11-1 to TRBJ1-2; 9 bases match TRBD1. The CDR3 has 18 amino acids. Losses at the gene ends were 5 bases for V and 6 bases for J; bases not matched to a gene: 19. CDR1 and CDR2 from the germline V gene are SGHAT and FQDESV (reference sequence). The CDR3 DNA reads as TGTGCCAGCAGCCGAATAGAGACGGTTTGGGACAGGGTCGATGGCTACACCTTC. This encodes CASSRIETVWDRVDGYTF.

This clonotype has ten or more counts. Here the CDR3 reads CASSYSGGWTEAFF. The CDR3 region has the DNA TGTGCCAGCAGTTACTCAGGGGGTTGGACTGAAGCTTTCTTT. The rearrangement uses TRBV6-5 and TRBJ1-1, with a tentative D call TRBD1 (6 bases). The V gene's germline CDR1 is MNHEY and CDR2 SVGAGI. The CDR3 is 14 residues long. Between the trimmed V and J ends, which lost 0 bases and 5 bases, there was a span of 10 bases.

The genes are TRBV6-2 or TRBV6-3 and TRBJ2-7, with no clear D. Germline loops: CDR1 MNHEY, CDR2 SVGEGT. The V gene lost 6 bases and the J gene lost 3 bases, with 18 bases spanning the gap. The CDR3 consists of 15 residues. The CDR3 DNA is TGTGCCAGCAGAAACCCGGGCGAACAACTCTACGAGCAGTACTTC. Its translation is CASRNPGEQLYEQYF.

This clonotype was detected ten times or more. The J gene is TRBJ1-6, the V gene TRBV6-2 or TRBV6-3, with D unclear. The CDR3 contains 15 residues. The germline V and J ends were trimmed by 0 bases and 9 bases, with 12 bases remaining between them. Germline CDR1 is MNHEY and CDR2 is SVGEGT. The CDR3, as DNA: TGTGCCAGCAGTTACTCGACCGCGATCGGTTCACCCCTCCACTTT. Its protein is CASSYSTAIGSPLHF.

This clonotype has more than one count but fewer than ten. The gene calls are TRBV12-5 and TRBJ1-1; 7 bases are a match to TRBD1. This CDR3 region has 17 residues. CDR1 is LGHNT, CDR2 FRNRAP, per germline. Trimming took 6 bases from V and 1 from J; bases not matched to a gene: 14. The CDR3 region is CASGPDNRGPKNTEAFF. The CDR3 DNA reads as TGTGCTAGTGGGCCCGATAACAGGGGTCCCAAGAACACTGAAGCTTTCTTT.